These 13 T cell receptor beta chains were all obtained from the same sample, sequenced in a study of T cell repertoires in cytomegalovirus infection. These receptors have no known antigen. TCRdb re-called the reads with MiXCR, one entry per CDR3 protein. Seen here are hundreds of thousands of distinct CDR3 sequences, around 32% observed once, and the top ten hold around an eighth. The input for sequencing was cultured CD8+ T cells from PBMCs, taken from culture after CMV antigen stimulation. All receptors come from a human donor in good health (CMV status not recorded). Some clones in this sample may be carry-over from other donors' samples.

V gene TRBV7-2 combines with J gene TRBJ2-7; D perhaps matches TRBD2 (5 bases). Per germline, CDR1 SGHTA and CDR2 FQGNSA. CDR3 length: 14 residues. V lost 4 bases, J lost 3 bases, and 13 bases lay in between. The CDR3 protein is CASSSVPGSYEQYF. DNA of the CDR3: TGTGCCAGCAGCTCAGTCCCGGGGAGCTACGAGCAGTACTTC.

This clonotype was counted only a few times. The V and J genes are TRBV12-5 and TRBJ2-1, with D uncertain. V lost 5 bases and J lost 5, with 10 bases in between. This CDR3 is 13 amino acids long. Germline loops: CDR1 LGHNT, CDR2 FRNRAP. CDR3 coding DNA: TGTGCTAGTGGTCCACCTATTGACAATGAGCAGTTCTTC. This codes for CASGPPIDNEQFF.

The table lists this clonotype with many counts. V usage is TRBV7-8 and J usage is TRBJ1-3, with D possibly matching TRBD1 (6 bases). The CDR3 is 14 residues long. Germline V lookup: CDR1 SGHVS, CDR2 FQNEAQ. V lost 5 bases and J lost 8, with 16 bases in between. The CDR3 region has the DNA TGTGCCAGCAGCGTTCGGTCCGGGGGGCACACCATATATTTT. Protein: CASSVRSGGHTIYF.

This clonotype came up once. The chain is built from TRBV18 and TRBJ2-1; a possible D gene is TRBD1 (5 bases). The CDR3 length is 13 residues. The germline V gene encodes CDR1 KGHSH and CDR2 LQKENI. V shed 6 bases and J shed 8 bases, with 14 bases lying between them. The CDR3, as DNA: TGTGCCAGCTCCCAGGGTGGATTCGATGAGCAGTTCTTC. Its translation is CASSQGGFDEQFF.

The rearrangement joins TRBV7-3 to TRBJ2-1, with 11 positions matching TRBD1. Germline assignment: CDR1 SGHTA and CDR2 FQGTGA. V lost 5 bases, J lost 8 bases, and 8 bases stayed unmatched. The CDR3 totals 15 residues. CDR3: CASSPKGQGGDEQFF. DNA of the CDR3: TGTGCCAGCAGCCCAAAGGGACAGGGGGGCGATGAGCAGTTCTTC.

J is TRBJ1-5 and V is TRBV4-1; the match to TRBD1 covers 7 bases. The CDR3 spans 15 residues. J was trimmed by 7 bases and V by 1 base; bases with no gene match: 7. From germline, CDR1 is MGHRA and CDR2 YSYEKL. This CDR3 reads CASSQGQGPGQPQHF. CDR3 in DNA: TGCGCCAGCAGCCAAGGACAGGGCCCCGGGCAGCCCCAGCATTTT.

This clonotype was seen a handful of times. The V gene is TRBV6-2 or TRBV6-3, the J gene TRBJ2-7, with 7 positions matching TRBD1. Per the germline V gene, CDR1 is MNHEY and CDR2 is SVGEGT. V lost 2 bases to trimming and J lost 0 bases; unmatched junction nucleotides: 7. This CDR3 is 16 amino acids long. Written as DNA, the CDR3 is TGTGCCAGCAGTTACAGGGACCACAGGGGCTCCTACGAGCAGTACTTC. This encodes CASSYRDHRGSYEQYF.

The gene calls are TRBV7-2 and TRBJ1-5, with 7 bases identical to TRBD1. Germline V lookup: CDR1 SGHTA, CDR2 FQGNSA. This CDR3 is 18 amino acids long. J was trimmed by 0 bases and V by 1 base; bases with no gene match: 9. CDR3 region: CASSLEGIGQDSNQPQHF. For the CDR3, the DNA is TGTGCCAGCAGCTTAGAGGGGATCGGACAGGATAGCAATCAGCCCCAGCATTTT.

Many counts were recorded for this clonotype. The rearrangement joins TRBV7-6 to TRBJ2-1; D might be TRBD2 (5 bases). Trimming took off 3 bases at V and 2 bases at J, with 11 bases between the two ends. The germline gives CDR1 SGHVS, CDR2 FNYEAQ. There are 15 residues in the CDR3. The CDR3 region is CASSLRASPYNEQFF. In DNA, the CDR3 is TGTGCCAGCAGCTTGAGGGCCTCCCCCTACAATGAGCAGTTCTTC.

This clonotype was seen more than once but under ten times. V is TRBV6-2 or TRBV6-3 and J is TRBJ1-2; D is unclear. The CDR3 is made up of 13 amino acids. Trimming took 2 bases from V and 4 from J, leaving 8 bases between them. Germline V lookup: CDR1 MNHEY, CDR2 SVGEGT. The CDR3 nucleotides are TGTGCCAGCAGTTACCAGATTTCCTATGGCTACACCTTC. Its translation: CASSYQISYGYTF.

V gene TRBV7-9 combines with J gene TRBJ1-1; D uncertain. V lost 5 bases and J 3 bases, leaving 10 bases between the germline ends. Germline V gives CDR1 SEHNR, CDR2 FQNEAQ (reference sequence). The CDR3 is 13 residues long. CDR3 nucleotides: TGTGCCAGCAGCGCTGACACCTACACTGAAGCTTTCTTT. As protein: CASSADTYTEAFF.

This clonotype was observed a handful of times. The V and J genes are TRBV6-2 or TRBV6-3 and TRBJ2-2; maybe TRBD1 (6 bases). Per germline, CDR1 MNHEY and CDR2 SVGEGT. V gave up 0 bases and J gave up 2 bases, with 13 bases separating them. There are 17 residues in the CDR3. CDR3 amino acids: CASSYSMGAINTGELFF. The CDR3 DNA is TGTGCCAGCAGTTACTCGATGGGGGCTATTAACACCGGGGAGCTGTTTTTT.

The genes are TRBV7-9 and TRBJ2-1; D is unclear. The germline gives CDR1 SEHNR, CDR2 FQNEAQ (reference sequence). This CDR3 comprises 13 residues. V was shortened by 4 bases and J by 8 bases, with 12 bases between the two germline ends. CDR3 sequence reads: CASSSPGRDEQFF. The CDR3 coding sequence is TGTGCCAGCAGCTCGCCAGGAAGAGATGAGCAGTTCTTC. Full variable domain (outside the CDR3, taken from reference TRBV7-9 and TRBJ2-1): DTGVSQNPRHKITKRGQNVTFRCDPISEHNRLYWYRQTLGQGPEFLTYFQNEAQLEKSRLLSDRFSAERPKGSFSTLEIQRTEQGDSAMYLCASSSPGRDEQFFGPGTRLTVL.